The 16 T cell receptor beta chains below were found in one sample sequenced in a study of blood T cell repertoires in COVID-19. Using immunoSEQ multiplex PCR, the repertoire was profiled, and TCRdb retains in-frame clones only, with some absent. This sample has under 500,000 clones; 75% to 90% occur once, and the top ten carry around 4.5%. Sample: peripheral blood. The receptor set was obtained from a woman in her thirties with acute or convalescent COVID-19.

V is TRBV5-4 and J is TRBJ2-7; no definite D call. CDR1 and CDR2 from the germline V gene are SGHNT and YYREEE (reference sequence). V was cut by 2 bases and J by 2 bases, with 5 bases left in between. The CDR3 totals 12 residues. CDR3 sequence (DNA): TGTGCCAGCAGCTTTAGCCCCTACGAGCAGTACTTC. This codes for CASSFSPYEQYF. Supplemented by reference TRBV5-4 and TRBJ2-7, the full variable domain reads ETGVTQSPTHLIKTRGQQVTLRCSSQSGHNTVSWYQQALGQGPQFIFQYYREEENGRGNFPPRFSGLQFPNYSSELNVNALELDDSALYLCASSFSPYEQYFGPGTRLTVT.

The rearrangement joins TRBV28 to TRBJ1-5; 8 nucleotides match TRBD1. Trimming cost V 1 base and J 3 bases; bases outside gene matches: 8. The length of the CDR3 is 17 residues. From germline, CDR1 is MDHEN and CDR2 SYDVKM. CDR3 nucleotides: TGTGCCAGCAGTTTATCGAGGACAGGGACCCTCAATCAGCCCCAGCATTTT. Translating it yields CASSLSRTGTLNQPQHF. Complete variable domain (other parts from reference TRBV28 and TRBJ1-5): DVKVTQSSRYLVKRTGEKVFLECVQDMDHENMFWYRQDPGLGLRLIYFSYDVKMKEKGDIPEGYSVSREKKERFSLILESASTNQTSMYLCASSLSRTGTLNQPQHFGDGTRLSIL.

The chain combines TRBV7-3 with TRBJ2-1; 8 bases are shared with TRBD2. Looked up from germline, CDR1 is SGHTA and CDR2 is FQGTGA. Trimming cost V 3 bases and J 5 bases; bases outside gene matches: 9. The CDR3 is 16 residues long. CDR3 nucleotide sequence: TGTGCCAGCAGCTTGTCCGGGGGGGCACTAAACAATGAGCAGTTCTTC. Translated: CASSLSGGALNNEQFF.

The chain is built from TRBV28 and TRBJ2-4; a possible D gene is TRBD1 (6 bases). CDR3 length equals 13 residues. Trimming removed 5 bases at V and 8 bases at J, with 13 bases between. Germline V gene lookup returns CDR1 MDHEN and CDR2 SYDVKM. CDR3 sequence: CASSIGQKDIQYF. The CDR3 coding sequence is TGTGCCAGCAGTATAGGACAGAAGGACATTCAGTACTTC. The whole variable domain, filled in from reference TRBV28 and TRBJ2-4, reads DVKVTQSSRYLVKRTGEKVFLECVQDMDHENMFWYRQDPGLGLRLIYFSYDVKMKEKGDIPEGYSVSREKKERFSLILESASTNQTSMYLCASSIGQKDIQYFGAGTRLSVL.

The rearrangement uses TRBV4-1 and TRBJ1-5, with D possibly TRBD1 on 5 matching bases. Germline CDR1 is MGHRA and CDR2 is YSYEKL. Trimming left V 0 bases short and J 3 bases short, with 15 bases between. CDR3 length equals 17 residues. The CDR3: CASSQEGAAEYNQPQHF. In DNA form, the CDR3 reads TGCGCCAGCAGCCAAGAAGGGGCGGCAGAATACAATCAGCCCCAGCATTTT.

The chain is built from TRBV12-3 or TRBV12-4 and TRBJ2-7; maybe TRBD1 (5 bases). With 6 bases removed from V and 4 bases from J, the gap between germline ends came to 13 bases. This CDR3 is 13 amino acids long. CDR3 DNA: TGTGCCAGCAGCCCCGCCCCAGGGTACGAGCAGTACTTC. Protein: CASSPAPGYEQYF.

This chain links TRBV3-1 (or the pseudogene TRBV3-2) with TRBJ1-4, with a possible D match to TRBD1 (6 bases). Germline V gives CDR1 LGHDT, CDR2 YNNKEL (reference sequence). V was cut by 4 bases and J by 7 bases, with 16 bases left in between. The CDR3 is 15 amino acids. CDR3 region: CASSLRGGSAEKLFF. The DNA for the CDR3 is TGTGCCAGCAGCCTCAGGGGAGGGAGTGCTGAAAAACTGTTTTTT.

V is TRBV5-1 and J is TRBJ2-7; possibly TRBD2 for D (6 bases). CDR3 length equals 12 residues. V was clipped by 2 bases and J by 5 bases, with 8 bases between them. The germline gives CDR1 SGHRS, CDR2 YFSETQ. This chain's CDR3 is CASSFSGDEQYF. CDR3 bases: TGCGCCAGCAGCTTTTCGGGGGACGAGCAGTACTTC.

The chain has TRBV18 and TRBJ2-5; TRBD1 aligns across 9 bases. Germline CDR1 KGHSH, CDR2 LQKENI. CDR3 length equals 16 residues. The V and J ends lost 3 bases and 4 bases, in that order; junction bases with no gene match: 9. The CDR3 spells CASSPQQGAGGETQYF. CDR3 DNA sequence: TGTGCCAGCTCACCCCAACAGGGGGCCGGGGGAGAGACCCAGTACTTC. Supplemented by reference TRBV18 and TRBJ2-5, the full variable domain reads NAGVMQNPRHLVRRRGQEARLRCSPMKGHSHVYWYRQLPEEGLKFMVYLQKENIIDESGMPKERFSAEFPKEGPSILRIQQVVRGDSAAYFCASSPQQGAGGETQYFGPGTRLLVL.

The CDR3 sequence: CASARANPAGTQYF. The CDR3 region has the DNA TGTGCCAGCGCTCGAGCCAACCCAGCGGGTACGCAGTATTTT. This rearrangement joins TRBV6-5 to TRBJ2-3; D is perhaps TRBD2 (6 bases). V dropped 8 bases and J dropped 8 bases, with 20 bases sitting between them. The CDR3 runs 14 residues. Germline lookup yields CDR1 MNHEY and CDR2 SVGAGI.

The CDR3 nucleotides read TGCGCCAGCAGCCAAGTCGGACAGGGGGGAGGACCCCTCCACTTT. It encodes CASSQVGQGGGPLHF. The chain links TRBV4-1 to TRBJ1-6, with TRBD1 identical over 10 bases. Losses at the gene ends were 1 base for V and 12 bases for J; bases not matched to a gene: 6. This CDR3 region has 15 residues. Germline V gives CDR1 MGHRA, CDR2 YSYEKL.

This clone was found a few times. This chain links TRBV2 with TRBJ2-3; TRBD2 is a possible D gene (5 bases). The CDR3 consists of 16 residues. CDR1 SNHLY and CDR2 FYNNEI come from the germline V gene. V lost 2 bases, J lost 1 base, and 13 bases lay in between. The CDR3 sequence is CASSEQSGRGTDTQYF. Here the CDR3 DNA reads TGTGCCAGCAGTGAACAAAGCGGACGTGGCACAGATACGCAGTATTTT.

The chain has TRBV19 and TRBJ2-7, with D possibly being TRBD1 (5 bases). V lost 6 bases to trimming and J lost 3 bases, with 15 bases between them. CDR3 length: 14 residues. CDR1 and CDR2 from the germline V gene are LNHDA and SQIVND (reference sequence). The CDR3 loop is CASSSGLGVYEQYF. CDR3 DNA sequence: TGTGCCAGTAGCTCGGGCCTAGGGGTCTACGAGCAGTACTTC.

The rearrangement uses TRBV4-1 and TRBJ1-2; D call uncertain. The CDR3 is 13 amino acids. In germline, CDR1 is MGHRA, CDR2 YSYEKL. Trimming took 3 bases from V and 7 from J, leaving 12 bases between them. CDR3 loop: CASSHATPGGYTF. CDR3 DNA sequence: TGCGCCAGCAGCCACGCCACCCCCGGTGGCTACACCTTC.

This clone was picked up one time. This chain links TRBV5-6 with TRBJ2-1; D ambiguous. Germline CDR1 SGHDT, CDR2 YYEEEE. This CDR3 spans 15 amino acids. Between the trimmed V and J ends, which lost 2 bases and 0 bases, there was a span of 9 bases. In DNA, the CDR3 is TGTGCCAGCAGCTTAAGGCGGAGCTCCTACAATGAGCAGTTCTTC. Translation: CASSLRRSSYNEQFF.

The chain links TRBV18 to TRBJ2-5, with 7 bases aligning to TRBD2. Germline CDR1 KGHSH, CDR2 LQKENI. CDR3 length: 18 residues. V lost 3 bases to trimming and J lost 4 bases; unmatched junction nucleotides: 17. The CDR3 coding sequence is TGTGCCAGCTCACCCATGACCCCCCAAGGGACGGGGGGAGAGACCCAGTACTTC. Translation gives CASSPMTPQGTGGETQYF.